The rows below give T cell receptor beta chains drawn from one sample of a study of blood T cell repertoires in COVID-19. Data came from immunoSEQ multiplex PCR; TCRdb stores just in-frame clones and leaves some out. The table shows around 240,000 clones, with 80% to 90% occurring only once. The specimen was PBMCs or T cells enriched from blood (not recorded which). These receptors originate from a woman between 50 and 59 years old who had recovered from COVID-19. The CDR3 runs from the conserved cysteine through the conserved F or W. The D gene is left open where the match is weak. Not all rows give a size; the values are once, few, many and, for expanded clones, a class.

D gene | J gene | clone size | V gene | CDR3 DNA | CDR3 protein
TRBD2 | TRBJ2-7 | NA | TRBV20-1 | TGCAGTGCTAGTAGGGGACTAGCGGGGCCCTACGAGCAGTACTTC | CSASRGLAGPYEQYF
NA | TRBJ1-1 | NA | TRBV18 | TGTGCCAGCTCACCACCGGGGGGGCCCGAAGCTTTCTTT | CASSPPGGPEAFF
NA | TRBJ1-1 | NA | TRBV28 | TGTGCCAGCAGACCCCCGCGGCAGGGTATAATTATGGGAGCTTTCTTT | CASRPPRQGIIMGAFF
TRBD2 | TRBJ2-5 | NA | TRBV5-1 | TGCGCCAGCAGCTTGGAGCCCAGCGGGAGCTTTGGTGAGACCCAGTACTTC | CASSLEPSGSFGETQYF
TRBD1 | TRBJ1-1 | NA | TRBV5-1 | TGCGCCAGCGGGACAGCTCAAAACACTGAAGCTTTCTTT | CASGTAQNTEAFF
NA | TRBJ1-1 | NA | TRBV4-1 | TGCGCCAGCAGCCAAGAAGAGTTGAACACTGAAGCTTTCTTT | CASSQEELNTEAFF
NA | TRBJ1-1 | NA | TRBV7-2 | TGTGCCAGCAGCTTAGAACAGGGACGGCACACTGAAGCTTTCTTT | CASSLEQGRHTEAFF
NA | TRBJ1-5 | NA | TRBV7-9 | TGTGCCAGCAGCTTAGGGGCTGATGGTCAGCCCCAGCATTTT | CASSLGADGQPQHF
TRBD2 | TRBJ2-3 | NA | TRBV9 | TGTGCCAGCAGCGCTAGCGGGAGATGGGGGGATGGAGGTGTCACAGATACGCAGTATTTT | CASSASGRWGDGGVTDTQYF
NA | TRBJ1-6 | NA | TRBV27 | TGTGCCAGCAGTTTAGGGTGGGGGGCCTATAATTCACCCCTCCACTTT | CASSLGWGAYNSPLHF
TRBD2 | TRBJ2-1 | NA | TRBV7-8 | TGTGCCAGCCGGGTTGTGGGAGGGCCCGGGTCCTACAATGAGCAGTTCTTC | CASRVVGGPGSYNEQFF
NA | TRBJ1-6 | NA | TRBV6-1 | TGTGCCAGCAGTGGCCTCAGGGGATCCTATAATTCACCCCTCCACTTT | CASSGLRGSYNSPLHF
NA | TRBJ2-7 | many | TRBV6-5 | TGTGCCAGCAGGACTGAGTACGAGCAGTACTTC | CASRTEYEQYF
NA | TRBJ1-3 | few | TRBV28 | TGTGCCAGCAGTCGCCCCCCGGGGTTAGCTGGAAACACCATATATTTT | CASSRPPGLAGNTIYF
TRBD2 | TRBJ2-1 | NA | TRBV5-4 | TGTGCCAGCAGCTTGACGCGGGAGACCTACAATGAGCAGTTCTTC | CASSLTRETYNEQFF
NA | TRBJ2-2 | once | TRBV5-1 | TGCGCCAGCAGCTTGGGTACAGGGACGACCGGGGAGCTGTTTTTT | CASSLGTGTTGELFF
NA | TRBJ2-3 | NA | TRBV5-5 | TGTGCCAGCAGCTTGTTTCAGGCCCTTGTGGATACGCAGTATTTT | CASSLFQALVDTQYF
NA | TRBJ1-1 | few | TRBV30 | TGTGCCAACGGAAAAGGGGGCACTGAAGCTTTCTTT | CANGKGGTEAFF
TRBD2 | TRBJ2-1 | NA | TRBV27 | TGTGCCAGCAGTCCCCAGGGGTTGCGGGAGGTTTACAATGAGCAGTTCTTC | CASSPQGLREVYNEQFF
NA | TRBJ1-5 | NA | TRBV10-3 | TGTGCCATCAGCGGAACAGGCAGCAATCAGCCCCAGCATTTT | CAISGTGSNQPQHF
TRBD1 | TRBJ2-1 | NA | TRBV5-1 | TGCGCCAGCGCCCCCGGAGACAGGGAATTGAATGAGCAGTTCTTC | CASAPGDRELNEQFF
NA | TRBJ2-7 | NA | TRBV11-2 | TGTGCCAGCAGCTTAGACGGGGGGCCCTACGAGCAGTACTTC | CASSLDGGPYEQYF
NA | TRBJ2-1 | NA | TRBV27 | TGTGCCAGCAGTCCAGCCTGGGAGGCCTCCTACAATGAGCAGTTCTTC | CASSPAWEASYNEQFF
NA | TRBJ1-1 | NA | TRBV5-1 | TGCGCCAGCAGCTTTAATTGGAACACTGAAGCTTTCTTT | CASSFNWNTEAFF
NA | TRBJ2-7 | NA | TRBV6-5 | TGTGCCAGCAGGAAAGGGGGGGTCTACGAGCAGTACTTC | CASRKGGVYEQYF
NA | TRBJ1-1 | NA | TRBV12-3/TRBV12-4 | TGTGCCAGCAGTTTGTTTGAGGGCACTGAAGCTTTCTTT | CASSLFEGTEAFF